This TCR beta chain came from a study of cytomegalovirus exposure and HLA in healthy donors. A remark on this clone: Its cognate antigen is unknown.

Primers included in the PCR were 60 Vbeta and 13 Jbeta primers. Produced via immunoSEQ multiplex PCR; TCRdb's table is partial and in-frame only. The table lists about 200,000 clones, roughly 78% of them singletons. General study points: TRBV6-2, TRBV6-3 and some other V segments were excluded as indistinguishable. Within a later analysis, the majority of CMV-associated TCR beta chains appeared HLA-restricted. In a later analysis, TCR beta V- and J-gene trimming was associated with a missense DCLRE1C variant.

CDR1 is SQVTM, CDR2 ANQGSEA, per germline. V was shortened by 6 bases and J by 3 bases, with 14 bases between the two germline ends. The CDR3 totals 14 residues. This clonotype was obtained from a girl between 5 and 17 years old in good health and CMV-seropositive. V and J are TRBV29-1 and TRBJ2-2; tentatively, D is TRBD1 (6 bases). The source material was PBMCs. The CDR3 loop is CSVLGAGHTGELFF. CDR3 sequence (DNA): TGCAGCGTCCTGGGGGCAGGGCACACCGGGGAGCTGTTTTTT.